One sample yielded the 16 T cell receptor beta chains listed below, sequenced in a study of shared clonotypes between healthy human individuals. Clones were sequenced by immunoSEQ multiplex PCR, and TCRdb holds only the in-frame ones, with some missing. The sample records 2 million to 2.5 million clones, approximately 94% being singletons. Sequencing was done on a sample of naive CD4+ T cells sorted from blood. The subset denotes: CD45RA+ positively selected. Receptors originate from a young man in good health.

The rearrangement links TRBV4-1 to TRBJ2-5; a weak D match, TRBD1 (6 bases). The CDR3 totals 14 residues. The V gene's germline CDR1 is MGHRA and CDR2 YSYEKL. The V end was cut by 3 bases, the J end by 3 bases, with 11 bases between. This CDR3 reads CASSHDRLEETQYF. The CDR3 nucleotides read TGCGCCAGCAGCCACGACAGGTTAGAAGAGACCCAGTACTTC.

The J gene is TRBJ1-4, the V gene TRBV30, with 12 bases matching TRBD1. The CDR3 loop spans 16 amino acids. Germline CDR1 GTSNPN, CDR2 SVGIG (reference sequence). The V segment lost 2 bases and the J segment 8 bases; nucleotides outside the gene matches: 9. CDR3 loop: CAWSPGTGGGGEKLFF. The CDR3 bases are TGTGCCTGGAGTCCCGGGACAGGGGGCGGTGGGGAAAAACTGTTTTTT.

In this sample, this clone turned up a few times. The genes are TRBV7-2 and TRBJ1-6; the match to TRBD1 covers 10 bases. CDR1 SGHTA and CDR2 FQGNSA come from the germline V gene. Losses at the gene ends were 5 bases for V and 10 bases for J; bases not matched to a gene: 8. There are 15 residues in the CDR3. CDR3 sequence reads: CASSITTGGGSPLHF. CDR3 coding DNA: TGTGCCAGCAGCATCACGACAGGGGGCGGCTCACCCCTCCACTTT.

The gene calls are TRBV6-6 and TRBJ2-2; D possibly matches TRBD1 or TRBD2 (7 bases each). The germline V and J ends were trimmed by 7 bases and 6 bases, with 12 bases remaining between them. The length of the CDR3 is 13 residues. Germline-derived CDR1 and CDR2 are MNHNY and SVGAGI (reference sequence). DNA of the CDR3: TGTGCCAGCATTTCAGGGGGGGCCGGGGAGCTGTTTTTT. Translation gives CASISGGAGELFF.

V is TRBV2 and J is TRBJ1-5; D is perhaps TRBD1 (6 bases). The V gene's germline CDR1 is SNHLY and CDR2 FYNNEI. The ends were cut back, 1 base at V and 3 bases at J, with 10 bases in the middle. The CDR3 loop spans 15 amino acids. The CDR3 DNA follows: TGTGCCAGCAGTGAAGAAACAGGGAACAATCAGCCCCAGCATTTT. As protein: CASSEETGNNQPQHF.

The rearrangement joins TRBV4-1 to TRBJ2-5; 9 nucleotides line up with TRBD1. V lost 4 bases, J lost 0 bases, and 12 bases stayed unmatched. The CDR3 extends over 18 amino acids. The V gene's germline CDR1 is MGHRA and CDR2 YSYEKL. CDR3: CASSPLGRGDRDQETQYF. The DNA for the CDR3 is TGCGCCAGCAGCCCGCTCGGCAGGGGGGACAGGGACCAAGAGACCCAGTACTTC.

The chain recombines TRBV27 with TRBJ2-7, with a tentative D call TRBD1 (6 bases). The CDR3 contains 14 residues. Trimming removed 3 bases at V and 3 bases at J, with 12 bases between. From germline, CDR1 is MNHEY and CDR2 SMNVEV (reference sequence). CDR3 residues: CASSLKGQFYEQYF. As DNA, the CDR3 is TGTGCCAGCAGTTTGAAAGGACAGTTCTACGAGCAGTACTTC.

The chain links TRBV5-1 to TRBJ2-2; a possible D gene is TRBD1 (6 bases). V was pared by 4 bases and J by 7 bases, with 14 bases between. The CDR3 has 14 amino acids. In germline, CDR1 is SGHRS, CDR2 YFSETQ. CDR3 sequence reads: CASSLTAGVGELFF. In DNA form, the CDR3 reads TGCGCCAGCAGCCTTACTGCAGGGGTCGGGGAGCTGTTTTTT.

Notes on this clone: Additional DNA sequences in this sample encode the identical CDR3. The rearrangement uses TRBV5-4 and TRBJ2-5; D assignment may be TRBD1 or TRBD2 (5 bases each). Trimming pared 0 bases from V and 5 bases from J, leaving 8 bases between. The CDR3 is 13 residues long. Germline assignment: CDR1 SGHNT and CDR2 YYREEE (reference sequence). CDR3 in amino acids: CASSLGGGETQYF. The CDR3 DNA reads as TGTGCCAGCAGCTTGGGGGGCGGGGAGACCCAGTACTTC.

This chain links TRBV2 with TRBJ1-2; TRBD1 agrees at 7 bases. This CDR3 spans 16 amino acids. Germline values: CDR1 SNHLY, CDR2 FYNNEI. After removal of 4 bases from V and 5 bases from J, the junction contained 13 bases not matched to a gene. The CDR3 DNA follows: TGTGCCAGCAGTGGGGGTCGACAGGGTGGAGGGTATGGCTACACCTTC. This gives the protein CASSGGRQGGGYGYTF.

The chain combines TRBV18 with TRBJ1-6; D is ambiguous. This CDR3 has 13 residues. V was shortened by 4 bases and J by 9 bases, with 10 bases between the two germline ends. Per germline, CDR1 KGHSH and CDR2 LQKENI. DNA of the CDR3: TGTGCCAGCTCACAAGTTCGCGGTTCACCCCTCCACTTT. Translation: CASSQVRGSPLHF.

Comment on this clone: Different DNA sequences within this sample yield the same CDR3. This chain uses TRBV2 with TRBJ1-5, with D possibly being TRBD1 (5 bases). The germline V gene encodes CDR1 SNHLY and CDR2 FYNNEI. CDR3 size: 13 residues. Trimming stripped 4 bases from V and 4 bases from J, with 8 bases between. For the CDR3, the DNA is TGTGCCAGCAGTGGACAGCCTAATCAGCCCCAGCATTTT. It encodes CASSGQPNQPQHF. The full variable domain, in which reference TRBV2 and TRBJ1-5 provide the parts outside the CDR3, is EPEVTQTPSHQVTQMGQEVILRCVPISNHLYFYWYRQILGQKVEFLVSFYNNEISEKSEIFDDQFSVERPDGSNFTLKIRSTKLEDSAMYFCASSGQPNQPQHFGDGTRLSIL.

V and J are TRBV5-1 and TRBJ2-1; 8 nucleotides line up with TRBD2. Germline V gene data show CDR1 as SGHRS and CDR2 as YFSETQ. The CDR3 length is 14 residues. V gave up 2 bases and J gave up 6 bases; unmatched junction bases: 4. Here the CDR3 reads CASSLGLAANEQFF. The CDR3 bases are TGCGCCAGCAGCTTAGGACTAGCCGCCAATGAGCAGTTCTTC.

The chain recombines TRBV5-6 with TRBJ2-7; TRBD2 matches at 9 bases. V lost 2 bases to trimming and J lost 3 bases; unmatched junction nucleotides: 6. This CDR3 is built from 15 residues. Germline V CDR1 and CDR2: SGHDT, YYEEEE. The CDR3 DNA sequence: TGTGCCAGCAGCTTCTACGGGACTAGCCTCTACGAGCAGTACTTC. It encodes CASSFYGTSLYEQYF.

Note on this clone: Other DNA variants within this sample encode the same CDR3. The V call is TRBV7-9, the J call TRBJ1-6, with 9 bases fitting TRBD1. The CDR3 spans 16 residues. V shed 3 bases, J shed 1 base, and the junction held 1 base outside the gene matches. Germline CDR1 reads SEHNR; CDR2 reads FQNEAQ (reference sequence). As DNA, the CDR3 is TGTGCCAGCAGCTTGGGACAGGGATCCTATAATTCACCCCTCCACTTT. The encoded protein is CASSLGQGSYNSPLHF.

A note on this clone: The identical CDR3 is also encoded by other nucleotide sequences in the sample. This rearrangement joins TRBV7-9 to TRBJ2-5; D remains ambiguous. The CDR3 runs to 13 residues. The germline V gene has CDR1 SEHNR and CDR2 FQNEAQ (reference sequence). Trimming left V 1 base short and J 1 base short, with 4 bases between. The CDR3 nucleotides are TGTGCCAGCAGCTTAGATGTCCAAGAGACCCAGTACTTC. Amino acid sequence: CASSLDVQETQYF.